This T cell receptor (beta chain) is drawn from a study of early T cells in non-severe SARS-CoV-2 infection. Overall study context: It was bulk RNA from unsorted whole blood that was sequenced, and the chains were unpaired. Regarding the study as a whole: Anti-spike CD8 responses were favored by VDJdb matching, which missed private and CD4 specificities.

CDR1 MNHNS and CDR2 SASEGT come from the germline V gene. The CDR3 is 18 amino acids. V was trimmed by 5 bases and J by 4 bases, leaving 27 bases between them. Concerning this clonotype itself: Its antigen is still unknown.

The TCR library protocol was used to attach unique molecular identifiers. These identifiers were attached to individual cDNA molecules. In TCRdb, the 5' RACE reads were re-called with MiXCR into one record per CDR3 protein. The table includes some 21,000 distinct CDR3 sequences, about 5.6% detected once. The chain combines TRBV6-1 with TRBJ2-7; D could derive from TRBD1 or TRBD2 (5 bases each). The sample taken for sequencing was whole blood. This TCR derives from an adult who was a healthcare worker with PCR-confirmed SARS-CoV-2 infection or an uninfected control (not recorded which). CDR3: CASSPPQYRHGTVYEQYF. In nucleotides, the CDR3 is TGTGCCAGCAGTCCACCTCAATACCGACACGGGACGGTTTACGAGCAGTACTTC.